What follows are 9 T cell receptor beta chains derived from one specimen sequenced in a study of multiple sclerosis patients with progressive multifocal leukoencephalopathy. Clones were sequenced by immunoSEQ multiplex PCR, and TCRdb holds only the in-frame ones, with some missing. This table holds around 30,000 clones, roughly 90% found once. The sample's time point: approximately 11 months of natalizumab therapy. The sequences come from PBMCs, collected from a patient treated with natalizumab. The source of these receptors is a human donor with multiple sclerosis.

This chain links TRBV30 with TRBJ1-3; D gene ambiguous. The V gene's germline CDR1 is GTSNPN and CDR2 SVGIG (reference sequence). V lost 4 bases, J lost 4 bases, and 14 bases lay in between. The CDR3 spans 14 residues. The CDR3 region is CAWTLEVTGNTIYF. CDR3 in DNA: TGTGCCTGGACCTTGGAGGTTACGGGAAACACCATATATTTT. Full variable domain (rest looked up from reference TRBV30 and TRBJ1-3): SQTIHQWPATLVQPVGSPLSLECTVEGTSNPNLYWYRQAAGRGLQLLFYSVGIGQISSEVPQNLSASRPQDRQFILSSKKLLLSDSGFYLCAWTLEVTGNTIYFGEGSWLTVV.

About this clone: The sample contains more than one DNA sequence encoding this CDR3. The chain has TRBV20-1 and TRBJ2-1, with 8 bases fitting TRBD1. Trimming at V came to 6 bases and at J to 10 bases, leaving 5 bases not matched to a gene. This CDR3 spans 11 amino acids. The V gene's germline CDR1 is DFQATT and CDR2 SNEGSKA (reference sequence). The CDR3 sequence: CSANTGGEQFF. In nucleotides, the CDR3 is TGCAGTGCGAACACAGGGGGGGAGCAGTTCTTC.

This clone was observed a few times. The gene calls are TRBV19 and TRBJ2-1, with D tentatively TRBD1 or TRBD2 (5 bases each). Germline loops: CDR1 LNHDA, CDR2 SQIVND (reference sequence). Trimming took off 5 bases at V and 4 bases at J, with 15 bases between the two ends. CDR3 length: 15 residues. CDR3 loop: CASSQRGHGYNEQFF. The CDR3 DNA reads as TGTGCCAGTAGTCAGAGGGGCCACGGTTACAATGAGCAGTTCTTC. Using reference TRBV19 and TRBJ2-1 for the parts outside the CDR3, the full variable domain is DGGITQSPKYLFRKEGQNVTLSCEQNLNHDAMYWYRQDPGQGLRLIYYSQIVNDFQKGDIAEGYSVSREKKESFPLTVTSAQKNPTAFYLCASSQRGHGYNEQFFGPGTRLTVL.

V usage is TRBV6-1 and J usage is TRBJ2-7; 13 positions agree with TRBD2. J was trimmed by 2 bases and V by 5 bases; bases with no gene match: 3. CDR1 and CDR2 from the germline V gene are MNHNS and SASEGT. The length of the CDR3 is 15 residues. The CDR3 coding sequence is TGTGCCAGCAGTCTCGGACTAGCGGGGGCCTACGAGCAGTACTTC. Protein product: CASSLGLAGAYEQYF.

CDR3 loop: CAISRGWTSAGNEQFF. The CDR3 nucleotides are TGTGCCATCAGCAGGGGATGGACTAGCGCTGGCAATGAGCAGTTCTTC. The chain has TRBV10-3 and TRBJ2-1, with 9 bases fitting TRBD2. V lost 6 bases to trimming and J lost 6 bases; unmatched junction nucleotides: 12. The CDR3 totals 16 residues. Germline V gene data show CDR1 as ENHRY and CDR2 as SYGVKD.

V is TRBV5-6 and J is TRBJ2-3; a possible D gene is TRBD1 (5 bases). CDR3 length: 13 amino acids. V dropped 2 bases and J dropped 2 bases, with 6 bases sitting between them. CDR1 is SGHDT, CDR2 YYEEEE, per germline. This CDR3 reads CASSFGATDTQYF. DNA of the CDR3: TGTGCCAGCAGCTTTGGGGCCACAGATACGCAGTATTTT.

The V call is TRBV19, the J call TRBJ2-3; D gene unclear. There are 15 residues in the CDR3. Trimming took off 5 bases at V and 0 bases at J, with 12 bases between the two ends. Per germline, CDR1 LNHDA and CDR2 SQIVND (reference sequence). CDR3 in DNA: TGTGCCAGTAGTTTGGACGGTACTAGCACAGATACGCAGTATTTT. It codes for CASSLDGTSTDTQYF.

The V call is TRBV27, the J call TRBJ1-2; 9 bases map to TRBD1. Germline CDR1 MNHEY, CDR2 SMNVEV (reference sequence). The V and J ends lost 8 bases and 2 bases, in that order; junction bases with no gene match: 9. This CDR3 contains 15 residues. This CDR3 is CASGGGGTGNYGYTF. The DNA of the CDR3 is TGTGCCAGCGGCGGGGGAGGGACAGGGAACTATGGCTACACCTTC.

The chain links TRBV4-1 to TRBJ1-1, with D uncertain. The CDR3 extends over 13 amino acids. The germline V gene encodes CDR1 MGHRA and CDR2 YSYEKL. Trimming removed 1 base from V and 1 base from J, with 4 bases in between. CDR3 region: CASSQGGNTEAFF. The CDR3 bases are TGCGCCAGCAGCCAAGGTGGGAACACTGAAGCTTTCTTT.